This TCR beta chain stems from a study of yellow fever vaccine responses in identical twins. The V end was cut by 6 bases, the J end by 5 bases, with 11 bases between. Germline CDR1 DFQATT, CDR2 SNEGSKA (reference sequence). The length of the CDR3 is 12 residues. TCRdb itself ran the RT-PCR reads through MiXCR, one entry per CDR3 protein. The data contain 5,500 to 8,000 distinct CDR3 sequences, 86% of them singletons. This sequence was found in a woman aged 18-35 years who received the yellow fever vaccine. The sample in question was T cells from blood (PBMCs), unsorted or a sorted subset (not recorded which), obtained before or after yellow fever vaccination (not recorded which). The chain is built from TRBV20-1 and TRBJ2-1; D gene unclear. CDR3 in amino acids: CSANYYNNEQFF. In DNA form, the CDR3 reads TGCAGTGCGAATTACTACAACAATGAGCAGTTCTTC.